The 13 T cell receptor delta chains below come from one sample, sequenced in a study of γδ T cells in repeated Plasmodium falciparum infection. TCRdb used CATT to re-call clones from the multiplex PCR reads. This table holds 85,000 to 90,000 delta-chain clones, around 1.4% found once. Bulk repertoires came from Vgamma9/Vdelta2+ or Vdelta2-negative gammadelta T cells flow-sorted from PBMC. The sequenced sample was gamma-delta T cells from blood. These receptor sequences come from a pool of human donors (malaria-infected and uninfected, not separated).

This clone was seen a few times. TCRdb has a much larger clone's protein, which differs at residue 7 from the translation of this DNA, likely because of a read error; what is shown is the protein translated from the DNA. The chain links TRDV1 to TRDJ1, with 13 bases aligning to TRDD3. TCRdb carries no J gene annotation; the J gene was assigned here by matching the DNA with germline. Germline assignment: CDR1 TSWWSYY and CDR2 QGS. Trimming removed 1 base from V and 4 bases from J; junction bases left unmatched: 18. This CDR3 has 21 residues. The CDR3 coding sequence is TGTGCTCTTGGGGAACACATCAGGAGGCCCGTTACTGGGGGATACGTCGATAAACTCATCTTT. Translated: CALGEHIRRPVTGGYVDKLIF.

On this clone itself: A read error is likely here: a far larger clone is one base away. The sample carries other DNA sequences with the same CDR3. This chain joins TRDV2 and TRDJ1; D remains ambiguous. Germline matching of the DNA provided the J gene here, since TCRdb leaves it blank. Germline loops: CDR1 GEAIGNYY, CDR2 EKD. The CDR3 is 16 residues long. V lost 3 bases, J lost 0 bases, and 16 bases lay in between. The CDR3: CACDHLDYAYTDKLIF. In DNA form, the CDR3 reads TGTGCCTGTGACCACCTGGACTACGCGTACACCGATAAACTCATCTTT.

The sample holds a few counts of this clone. TCRdb lists the protein of a much larger clone for this DNA, which differs at residue 3, so this is likely a read error; the protein given here is translated from the DNA itself. This chain joins TRDV1 and TRDJ1; TRDD3 matches at 10 bases. Germline V CDR1 and CDR2: TSWWSYY, QGS. The CDR3 length is 22 residues. The CDR3 spells CAPGELSYNVLLGDAYTDKLIF. CDR3 DNA: TGTGCTCCTGGGGAACTAAGCTACAACGTCTTACTGGGGGATGCTTACACCGATAAACTCATCTTT.

This clone has only a few counts. A far larger clone is one nucleotide away, so this likely arose from a read error. Additional DNA sequences in this sample encode the identical CDR3. The V gene is TRDV1, the J gene TRDJ1; 13 bases match TRDD3. TCRdb lists no J gene, so it was determined here by aligning the DNA to germline. Germline assignment: CDR1 TSWWSYY and CDR2 QGS. There are 26 residues in the CDR3. The CDR3 nucleotides are TGTGCTCTTGGGGACCCTGCTCAACTCCTACGACAGAACTGGGGGATACGGTCGGGGTACACCGACAAACTCATCTTT. Translation gives CALGDPAQLLRQNWGIRSGYTDKLIF.

This clone has more than one count but fewer than ten. This DNA's translation and the protein TCRdb lists, from a much larger clone, do not match at residue 5, likely due to a read error; the protein shown is translated from the DNA. This chain joins TRDV2 and TRDJ1; the match to TRDD3 covers 12 bases. The J gene is not listed in TCRdb, so it was assigned here from a DNA match to germline. V lost 3 bases, J lost 3 bases, and 7 bases stayed unmatched. Germline V CDR1 and CDR2: GEAIGNYY, EKD. This CDR3 comprises 16 residues. The DNA for the CDR3 is TGTGCCTGTGACGCTGGGGGATACGCGTTTTCCGATAAACTCATCTTT. This gives the protein CACDAGGYAFSDKLIF.

A note on this clone: This is likely an artifact of a read error, given a far larger clone one base away. This sample includes further DNA sequences coding for the same CDR3. The V call is TRDV2, the J call TRDJ1; 9 nucleotides align to TRDD3. Germline CDR1 reads GEAIGNYY; CDR2 reads EKD. Trimming at V came to 3 bases and at J to 5 bases, leaving 9 bases not matched to a gene. The CDR3 is 15 residues long. This CDR3 reads CACDLLGDGTDKLIF. CDR3 sequence (DNA): TGTGCCTGTGACCTCCTGGGGGATGGGACTGATAAACTCATCTTT.

This clone was observed many times. TCRdb attributes to this sequence the protein of a much larger clone, which differs from the DNA translation at residue 12; a read error is likely, and the protein displayed is translated from the DNA. This chain uses TRDV2 with TRDJ1; 9 positions agree with TRDD3. Germline-derived CDR1 and CDR2 are GEAIGNYY and EKD. Trimming took 3 bases from V and 10 from J; bases not matched to a gene: 14. The CDR3 contains 15 residues. CDR3 in DNA: TGTGCCTGTGACGGGATACTGGGGGACACCTCGAGACTCATCTTT. Protein: CACDGILGDTSRLIF.

A few counts support this clone. Translating this DNA gives a protein that differs at residue 7 from the TCRdb one, which belongs to a much larger clone; a read error is likely, and the protein shown is this translation. V gene TRDV2 combines with J gene TRDJ1; tentative D call: TRDD3 (6 bases). The J gene, missing from TCRdb, was assigned here through DNA to germline matching. CDR3 size: 17 residues. Germline V CDR1 and CDR2: GEAIGNYY, EKD. Trimming cost V 2 bases and J 0 bases, with 18 bases left between them. Here the CDR3 reads CACDRVRIPPYTDKLIF. CDR3 nucleotide sequence: TGTGCCTGTGACAGAGTCAGGATACCCCCCTACACCGATAAACTCATCTTT.

The table lists this clone with a few counts. This likely came from a read error, as a far larger clone is one base away. Other DNA sequences in the same sample also yield this CDR3. With the J gene uncalled, the V gene is TRDV1; the D call TRDD3 from the table was never checked on the DNA. The CDR3 contains 19 residues. Germline V gene lookup returns CDR1 TSWWSYY and CDR2 QGS. This CDR3 is CALGERPGSAHHVTDKLIF. The CDR3 nucleotides read TGTGCTCTTGGGGAACGGCCTGGGTCGGCCCACCATGTAACCGATAAACTCATCTTC.

About this clone: Only one base separates this from a far larger clonotype, so it likely reflects a read error. The sample holds other DNA sequences that translate to the same CDR3. J is TRDJ1 and V is TRDV2, with TRDD3 identical over 9 bases. The J gene, not given by TCRdb, was assigned here from a germline match of the nucleotide sequence. The CDR3 loop spans 25 amino acids. From germline, CDR1 is GEAIGNYY and CDR2 EKD. The CDR3 coding sequence is TGTGCCTGCGACACCGTGGGCCCTTCCCAGGTCCTGGCTACTGGGGGACCCCTTTCGACCGATAAACTCATCTTT. It is translated as CACDTVGPSQVLATGGPLSTDKLIF.

Concerning this clone: A single base is all that separates this from a far larger clone, so a read error is likely. Different DNA sequences within this sample yield the same CDR3. The rearrangement links TRDV1 to TRDJ1; TRDD3 is a possible D gene (6 bases). TCRdb carries no J gene annotation; the J gene was assigned here by matching the DNA with germline. The CDR3 totals 19 residues. Trimming stripped 7 bases from V and 1 base from J, with 28 bases between. The V gene's germline CDR1 is TSWWSYY and CDR2 QGS. This CDR3 reads CALVLFPLAGGATTDKLIF. The CDR3 bases are TGTGCTCTTGTACTCTTCCCCCTCGCGGGGGGAGCGACCACCGATAAACTCATCTTT.

In the case of this clone: This DNA's translation and the protein TCRdb lists, from a much larger clone, do not match at residue 9, likely due to a read error; the protein shown is translated from the DNA. The chain has TRDV1 and TRDJ1; D remains ambiguous. Since TCRdb gives no J gene, matching the DNA to germline was used here to assign it. V was trimmed by 0 bases and J by 0 bases, leaving 29 bases between them. The CDR3 is 22 amino acids. Looked up from germline, CDR1 is TSWWSYY and CDR2 is QGS. Here the CDR3 reads CALGELVPAMSLYQGYTDKLIF. The CDR3 DNA follows: TGTGCTCTTGGGGAACTAGTACCTGCGATGTCACTCTACCAGGGGTACACCGATAAACTCATCTTT.

This clone has at least ten counts. TCRdb attributes to this sequence the protein of a much larger clone, which differs from the DNA translation at residue 13; a read error is likely, and the protein displayed is translated from the DNA. The chain is built from TRDV2 and TRDJ1; 7 bases are shared with TRDD3. TCRdb gives no J gene; it was assigned here by matching the DNA to germline. The V gene end was trimmed by 0 bases and the J gene end by 1 base; junction bases not matched to a gene: 16. The CDR3 loop spans 19 amino acids. Germline V gene data show CDR1 as GEAIGNYY and CDR2 as EKD. CDR3 coding DNA: TGTGCCTGTGACACCGTAGGGCTGGGGGCACATTCTTGCACCGATAAACTCATCTTT. Its translation is CACDTVGLGAHSCTDKLIF.